The 16 T cell receptor beta chains presented below share a single source sample, sequenced in a study of metastatic and nonmetastatic thyroid tumors. TCRdb ran MiXCR on the PCR reads. This table has 75,000 to 95,000 clones, 12% appearing once. The entire patient cohort was treatment-naive prior to thyroid surgery. Sequenced input: blood. These receptors all stem from a female donor with papillary thyroid cancer or a benign thyroid nodule (not recorded which). Some clones in this sample may be carry-over from other donors' samples.

As concerns this clone: This may be a read error, as it is one base from a much larger clone. This rearrangement joins TRBV19 to TRBJ2-1; possible D gene TRBD2, 6 bases. V shed 10 bases and J shed 4 bases, with 23 bases lying between them. The CDR3 has 16 amino acids. Germline lookup yields CDR1 LNHDA and CDR2 SQIVND (reference sequence). CDR3 sequence (DNA): TGTGCCACCCAATCTTGGGGTATCGGGACTTACAATGAGCAGTTCTTC. Translated: CATQSWGIGTYNEQFF.

This clone has a count of ten or more. This chain links TRBV5-5 with TRBJ2-1; D remains unclear. Germline-derived CDR1 and CDR2 are SGHKS and YYEKEE (reference sequence). Between the trimmed V and J ends, which lost 2 bases and 4 bases, there was a span of 10 bases. The CDR3 has 14 residues. The CDR3 DNA reads TGTGCCAGCAGCTTCTCTCAGCCATACAATGAGCAGTTCTTC. Its translation: CASSFSQPYNEQFF.

This clone was seen at least ten times. This chain uses TRBV27 with TRBJ1-2, with D unresolved. The germline V and J ends were trimmed by 6 bases and 3 bases, with 11 bases remaining between them. The CDR3 length is 13 residues. In germline, CDR1 is MNHEY, CDR2 SMNVEV (reference sequence). DNA for the CDR3: TGTGCCAGCAGCCCGTACGACGACTATGGCTACACCTTC. Protein product: CASSPYDDYGYTF.

This clone has at least ten counts. The chain links TRBV7-6 to TRBJ2-7; D is possibly TRBD2 (7 bases). Germline V gives CDR1 SGHVS, CDR2 FNYEAQ. Between the trimmed V and J ends, which lost 5 bases and 6 bases, there was a span of 17 bases. The CDR3 sequence is 14 residues long. The CDR3 nucleotides are TGTGCCAGCAGCCGCGATTCAGGGGAGGGCGAGCAGTACTTC. This encodes CASSRDSGEGEQYF.

The rearrangement joins TRBV20-1 to TRBJ1-5, with 8 bases fitting TRBD1. After removal of 4 bases from V and 0 bases from J, the junction contained 8 bases not matched to a gene. The CDR3 is 16 residues long. Germline-derived CDR1 and CDR2 are DFQATT and SNEGSKA (reference sequence). In DNA form, the CDR3 reads TGCAGTGCTATGACCGGGACAGGATATAGCAATCAGCCCCAGCATTTT. Amino acids: CSAMTGTGYSNQPQHF.

This chain links TRBV7-8 with TRBJ2-7; D is perhaps TRBD2 (6 bases). Looked up from germline, CDR1 is SGHVS and CDR2 is FQNEAQ. V was shortened by 6 bases and J by 4 bases, with 22 bases between the two germline ends. CDR3 length: 16 amino acids. CDR3 nucleotide sequence: TGTGCCAGCAGATGGGAGGCCAGGGCACTGTGGTACGAGCAGTACTTC. Translated, it gives CASRWEARALWYEQYF.

This clone was detected ten times or more. The chain recombines TRBV20-1 with TRBJ1-1, with a possible D match to TRBD1 (6 bases). Per germline, CDR1 DFQATT and CDR2 SNEGSKA (reference sequence). The CDR3 totals 16 residues. V was trimmed by 0 bases and J by 0 bases, leaving 14 bases between them. In DNA, the CDR3 is TGCAGTGCTAGAGATGGAGCCGGGACACTGAACACTGAAGCTTTCTTT. Amino acids: CSARDGAGTLNTEAFF.

Note on this clone: This may arise from a read error, as a much more abundant clone is one base away. The CDR3, as DNA: TGTGCCAGCGGTTTCAAGCAGGGGGAAAAACTGTTTTTT. It specifies CASGFKQGEKLFF. The chain links TRBV12-3 or TRBV12-4 to TRBJ1-4, with D perhaps matching TRBD1 (6 bases). There are 13 residues in the CDR3.

This clone appeared many times. This clone may be a read error of a much larger clone one base away. The chain links TRBV28 to TRBJ2-7; TRBD2 is a possible D gene (7 bases). This CDR3 region has 14 residues. Looked up from germline, CDR1 is MDHEN and CDR2 is SYDVKM. The CDR3 sequence: CASSFRGGSYERYF. The DNA for the CDR3 is TGTGCCAGCAGTTTTAGGGGGGGCTCCTACGAGCGGTACTTC.

This clone was seen ten or more times. This chain connects TRBV12-3 or TRBV12-4 to TRBJ2-1; 7 nucleotides line up with TRBD2. Trimming removed 6 bases from V and 5 bases from J; junction bases left unmatched: 7. The CDR3 consists of 14 residues. The CDR3 coding sequence is TGTGCCAGCAGAGCCGGGACTACGAACAATGAGCAGTTCTTC. Protein: CASRAGTTNNEQFF.

In its sample, this clone was seen many times. CDR3 residues: CASSQGLGNQPQHF. The CDR3 coding sequence is TGCGCCAGCAGCCAAGGTTTGGGGAATCAGCCCCAGCATTTT. The J gene is TRBJ1-5, the V gene TRBV4-3; unclear D gene. This CDR3 comprises 14 residues. The V and J ends lost 1 base and 4 bases respectively, with 8 bases between them. CDR1 is LGHNA and CDR2 is YSLEER in the germline V gene.

This clone was seen repeatedly, ten times or more. V usage is TRBV4-1 and J usage is TRBJ1-4, with D perhaps matching TRBD1 (5 bases). V shed 2 bases and J shed 8 bases, with 21 bases lying between them. The CDR3 is 17 amino acids. Germline V gene data show CDR1 as MGHRA and CDR2 as YSYEKL. CDR3 nucleotides: TGCGCCAGCAGCCAATGGGGCACCTTCGGGACGGTAGAAAAACTGTTTTTT. It codes for CASSQWGTFGTVEKLFF.

In its sample, this clone was seen a few times. The chain employs TRBV6-1 and TRBJ2-7, with 15 bases lining up with TRBD2. This CDR3 is built from 14 residues. Losses at the gene ends were 11 bases for V and 6 bases for J; bases not matched to a gene: 8. The germline CDR1 and CDR2 sequences are MNHNS and SASEGT. The CDR3 is CAWGLAGGPSEQYF. CDR3 DNA sequence: TGTGCCTGGGGACTAGCGGGAGGTCCCTCCGAGCAGTACTTC.

This clone was found many times. The chain recombines TRBV7-2 with TRBJ2-2; D is unclear. Trimming took 5 bases from V and 0 from J, leaving 7 bases between them. CDR1 is SGHTA, CDR2 FQGNSA, per germline. The CDR3 sequence is 14 residues long. The CDR3 nucleotides are TGTGCCAGCAGCACCCGCACGAACACCGGGGAGCTGTTTTTT. This encodes CASSTRTNTGELFF.

The chain carries TRBV12-3 or TRBV12-4 and TRBJ2-7, with D uncertain. CDR3 length: 13 residues. The V end was cut by 3 bases, the J end by 4 bases, with 10 bases between. CDR3 coding DNA: TGTGCCAGCAGTTTTGATCCGAAATACGAGCAGTACTTC. Protein product: CASSFDPKYEQYF.

In this sample, this clone turned up many times. The V call is TRBV4-2, the J call TRBJ1-5, with D possibly matching TRBD1 (5 bases). Germline lookup yields CDR1 LGHNA and CDR2 YNFKEQ. The CDR3 covers 15 residues. The ends were cut back, 8 bases at V and 0 bases at J, with 14 bases in the middle. CDR3 nucleotide sequence: TGTGCCAGCGGGGGGGGTACAACTAGCAATCAGCCCCAGCATTTT. It specifies CASGGGTTSNQPQHF.